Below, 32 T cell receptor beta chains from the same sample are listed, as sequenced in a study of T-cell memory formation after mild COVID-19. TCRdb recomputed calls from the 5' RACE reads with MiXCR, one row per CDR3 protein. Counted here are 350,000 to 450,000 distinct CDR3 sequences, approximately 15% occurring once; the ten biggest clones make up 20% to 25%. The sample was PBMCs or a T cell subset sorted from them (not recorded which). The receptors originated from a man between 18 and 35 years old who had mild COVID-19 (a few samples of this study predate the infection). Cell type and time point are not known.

The CDR3 region has the DNA TGTGCCAGCAGCTCAGAACTTCGGAGGGAGACCCAGTACTTC. This translates into CASSSELRRETQYF. The rearrangement uses TRBV9 and TRBJ2-5, with a weak D call TRBD2 (5 bases). The CDR3 spans 14 residues. Between the trimmed V and J ends, which lost 4 bases and 5 bases, there was a span of 15 bases. Germline V lookup: CDR1 SGDLS, CDR2 YYNGEE. The entire variable domain, with the rest obtained from reference TRBV9 and TRBJ2-5, is as follows: DSGVTQTPKHLITATGQRVTLRCSPRSGDLSVYWYQQSLDQGLQFLIQYYNGEERAKGNILERFSAQQFPDLHSELNLSSLELGDSALYFCASSSELRRETQYFGPGTRLLVL.

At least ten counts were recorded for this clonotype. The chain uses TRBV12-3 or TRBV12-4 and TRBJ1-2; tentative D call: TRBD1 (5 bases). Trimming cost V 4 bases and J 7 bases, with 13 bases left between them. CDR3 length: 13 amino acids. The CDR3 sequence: CASSWQGNSGYTF. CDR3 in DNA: TGTGCCAGCAGTTGGCAGGGAAATAGTGGCTACACCTTC.

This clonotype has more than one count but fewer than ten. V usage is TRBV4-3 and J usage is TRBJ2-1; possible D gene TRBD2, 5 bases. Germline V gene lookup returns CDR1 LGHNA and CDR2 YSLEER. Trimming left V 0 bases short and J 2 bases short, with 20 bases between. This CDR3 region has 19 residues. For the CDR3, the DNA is TGCGCCAGCAGCCAAGATCGTCGGGGTCAAGCGCCAACCTACAATGAGCAGTTCTTC. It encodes CASSQDRRGQAPTYNEQFF.

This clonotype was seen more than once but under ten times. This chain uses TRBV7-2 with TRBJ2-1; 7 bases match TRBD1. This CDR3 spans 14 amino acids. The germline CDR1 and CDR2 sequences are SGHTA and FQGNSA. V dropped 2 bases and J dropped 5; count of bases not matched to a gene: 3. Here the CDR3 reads CASSLMGQHNEQFF. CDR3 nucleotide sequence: TGTGCCAGCAGCTTAATGGGACAGCACAATGAGCAGTTCTTC.

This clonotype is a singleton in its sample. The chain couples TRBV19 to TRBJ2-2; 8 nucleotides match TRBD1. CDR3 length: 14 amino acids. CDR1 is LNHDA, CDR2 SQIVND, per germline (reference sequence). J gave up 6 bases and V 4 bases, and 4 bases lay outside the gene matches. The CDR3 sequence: CASSTQGAAGELFF. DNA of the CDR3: TGTGCCAGTAGTACCCAGGGGGCGGCCGGGGAGCTGTTTTTT.

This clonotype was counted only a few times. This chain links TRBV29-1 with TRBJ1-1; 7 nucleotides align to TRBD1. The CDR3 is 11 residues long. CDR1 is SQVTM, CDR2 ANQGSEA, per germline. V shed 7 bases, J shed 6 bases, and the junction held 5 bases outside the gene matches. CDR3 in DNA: TGCAGCGGCCGGGACAGCTCTGAAGCTTTCTTT. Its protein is CSGRDSSEAFF.

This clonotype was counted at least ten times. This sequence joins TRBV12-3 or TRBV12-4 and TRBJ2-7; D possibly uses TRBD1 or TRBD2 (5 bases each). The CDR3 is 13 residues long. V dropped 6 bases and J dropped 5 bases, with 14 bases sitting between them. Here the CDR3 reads CASRWGTEDEQYF. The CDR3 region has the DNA TGTGCCAGCAGATGGGGCACGGAGGACGAGCAGTACTTC.

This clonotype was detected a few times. The CDR3 sequence: CASSPGLSGTGELFF. The CDR3 bases are TGCGCCAGCAGCCCGGGACTATCGGGCACCGGGGAGCTGTTTTTT. This chain connects TRBV4-1 to TRBJ2-2, with TRBD2 matching 7 bases. V lost 4 bases to trimming and J lost 4 bases; unmatched junction nucleotides: 6. This CDR3 region has 15 residues. Looked up from germline, CDR1 is MGHRA and CDR2 is YSYEKL.

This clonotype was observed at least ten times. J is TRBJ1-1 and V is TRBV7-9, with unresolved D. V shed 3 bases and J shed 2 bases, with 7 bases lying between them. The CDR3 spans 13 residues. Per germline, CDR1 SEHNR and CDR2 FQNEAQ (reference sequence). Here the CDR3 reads CASSFTFNTEAFF. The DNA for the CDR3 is TGTGCCAGCAGCTTTACGTTTAACACTGAAGCTTTCTTT.

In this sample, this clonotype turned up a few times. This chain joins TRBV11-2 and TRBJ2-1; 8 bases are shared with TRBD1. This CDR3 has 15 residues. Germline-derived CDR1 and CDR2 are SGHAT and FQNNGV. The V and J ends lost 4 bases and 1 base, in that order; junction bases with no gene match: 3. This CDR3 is CASSYHRGSYNEQFF. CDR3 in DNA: TGTGCCAGCAGCTACCACAGGGGGTCCTACAATGAGCAGTTCTTC.

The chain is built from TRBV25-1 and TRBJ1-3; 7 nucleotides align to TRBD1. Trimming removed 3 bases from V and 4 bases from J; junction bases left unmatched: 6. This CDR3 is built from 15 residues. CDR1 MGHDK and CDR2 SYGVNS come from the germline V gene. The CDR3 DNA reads TGTGCCAGCAGTGATTCCCGGGACAGAGGAAACACCATATATTTT. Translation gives CASSDSRDRGNTIYF.

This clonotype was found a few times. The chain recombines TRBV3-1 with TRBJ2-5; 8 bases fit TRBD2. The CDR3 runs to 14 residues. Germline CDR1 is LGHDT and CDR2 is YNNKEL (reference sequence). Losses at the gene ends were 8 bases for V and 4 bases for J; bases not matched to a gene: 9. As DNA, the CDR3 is TGTGCCAGCTCAGCGGGGGCCTTACGAGAGACCCAGTACTTC. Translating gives CASSAGALRETQYF.

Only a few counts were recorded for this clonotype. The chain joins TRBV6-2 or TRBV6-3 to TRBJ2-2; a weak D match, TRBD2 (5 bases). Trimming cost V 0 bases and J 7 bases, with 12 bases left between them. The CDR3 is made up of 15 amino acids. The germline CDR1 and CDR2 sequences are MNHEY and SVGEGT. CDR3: CASSYSRGHGGELFF. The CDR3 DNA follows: TGTGCCAGCAGTTACTCGAGAGGGCACGGCGGGGAGCTGTTTTTT.

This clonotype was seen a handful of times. The CDR3 here is CSVFAGTGYEQYF. The DNA for the CDR3 is TGCAGCGTTTTTGCGGGGACAGGGTACGAGCAGTACTTC. This chain joins TRBV29-1 and TRBJ2-7, with 9 bases identical to TRBD1. The CDR3 is 13 amino acids. Germline V CDR1 and CDR2: SQVTM, ANQGSEA. With V trimmed by 5 bases and J by 4 bases, 6 bases remained unmatched.

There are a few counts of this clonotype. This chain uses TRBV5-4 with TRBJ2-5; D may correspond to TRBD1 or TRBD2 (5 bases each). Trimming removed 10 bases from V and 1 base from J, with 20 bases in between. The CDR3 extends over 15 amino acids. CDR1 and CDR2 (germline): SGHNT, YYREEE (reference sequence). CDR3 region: CAGAPSGSPQETQYF. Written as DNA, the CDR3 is TGTGCCGGGGCCCCCTCAGGGAGTCCCCAAGAGACCCAGTACTTC.

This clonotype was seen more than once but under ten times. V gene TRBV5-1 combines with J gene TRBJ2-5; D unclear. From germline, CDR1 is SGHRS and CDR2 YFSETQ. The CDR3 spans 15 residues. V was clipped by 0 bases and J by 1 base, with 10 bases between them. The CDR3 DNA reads TGCGCCAGCAGCTTGGAGTCACAGACCCAAGAGACCCAGTACTTC. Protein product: CASSLESQTQETQYF.

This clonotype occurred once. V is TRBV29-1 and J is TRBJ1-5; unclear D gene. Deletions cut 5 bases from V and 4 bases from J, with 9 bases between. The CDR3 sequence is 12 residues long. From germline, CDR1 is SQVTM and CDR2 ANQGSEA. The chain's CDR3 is CSVKTGNQPQHF. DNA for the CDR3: TGCAGCGTTAAGACGGGTAATCAGCCCCAGCATTTT.

In DNA, the CDR3 is TGCGCCAGCAGCTTCTTGGACCCTAATGAAAAACTGTTTTTT. This sequence encodes CASSFLDPNEKLFF. This chain links TRBV5-1 with TRBJ1-4; D uncertain. V lost 2 bases and J 3 bases, leaving 8 bases between the germline ends. This CDR3 is 14 amino acids long. The germline CDR1 and CDR2 sequences are SGHRS and YFSETQ.

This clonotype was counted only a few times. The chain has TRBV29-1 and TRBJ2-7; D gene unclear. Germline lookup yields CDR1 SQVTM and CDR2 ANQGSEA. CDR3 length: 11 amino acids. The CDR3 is CRDLTSYEQYF. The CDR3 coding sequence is TGCAGAGATCTAACTTCCTACGAGCAGTACTTC.

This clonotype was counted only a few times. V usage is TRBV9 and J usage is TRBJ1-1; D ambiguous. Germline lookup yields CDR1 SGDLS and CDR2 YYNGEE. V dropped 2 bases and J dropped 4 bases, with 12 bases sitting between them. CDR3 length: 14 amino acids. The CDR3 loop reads CASSVFGLSTEAFF. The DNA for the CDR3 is TGTGCCAGCAGCGTTTTCGGGCTAAGCACTGAAGCTTTCTTT.

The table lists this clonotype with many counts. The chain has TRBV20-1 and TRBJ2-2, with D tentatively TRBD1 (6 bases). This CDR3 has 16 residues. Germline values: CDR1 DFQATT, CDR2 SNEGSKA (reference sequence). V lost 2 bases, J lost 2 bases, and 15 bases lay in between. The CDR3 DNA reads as TGCAGTGCTAGACCACCTTCGGGACAAAACACCGGGGAGCTGTTTTTT. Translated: CSARPPSGQNTGELFF.

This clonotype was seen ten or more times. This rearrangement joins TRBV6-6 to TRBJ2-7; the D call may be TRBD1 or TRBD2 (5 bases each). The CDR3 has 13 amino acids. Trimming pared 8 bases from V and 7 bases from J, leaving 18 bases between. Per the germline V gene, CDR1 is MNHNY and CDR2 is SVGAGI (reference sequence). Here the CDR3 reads CASRVGTGLEQYF. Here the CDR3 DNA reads TGTGCCAGCCGGGTCGGGACGGGCTTGGAGCAGTACTTC.

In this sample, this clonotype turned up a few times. The CDR3 DNA reads as TGTGCCATCAGTAGGACTAGCACCACAGATACGCAGTATTTT. Translation gives CAISRTSTTDTQYF. The J gene is TRBJ2-3, the V gene TRBV10-3; TRBD2 matches 8 bases. V shed 5 bases, J shed 2 bases, and the junction held 3 bases outside the gene matches. Germline lookup yields CDR1 ENHRY and CDR2 SYGVKD. There are 14 residues in the CDR3.

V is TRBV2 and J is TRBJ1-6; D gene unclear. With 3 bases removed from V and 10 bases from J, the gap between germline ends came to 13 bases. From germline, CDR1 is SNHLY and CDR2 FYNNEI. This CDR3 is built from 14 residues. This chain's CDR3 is CASSDLSSESPLHF. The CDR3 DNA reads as TGTGCCAGCAGTGATCTCAGCTCAGAATCACCCCTCCACTTT.

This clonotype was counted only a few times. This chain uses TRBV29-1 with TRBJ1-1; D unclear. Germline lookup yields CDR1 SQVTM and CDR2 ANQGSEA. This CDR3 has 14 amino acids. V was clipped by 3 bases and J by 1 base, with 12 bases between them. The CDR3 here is CSVDSLTTNTEAFF. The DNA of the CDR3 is TGCAGCGTTGATTCTCTTACAACGAACACTGAAGCTTTCTTT.

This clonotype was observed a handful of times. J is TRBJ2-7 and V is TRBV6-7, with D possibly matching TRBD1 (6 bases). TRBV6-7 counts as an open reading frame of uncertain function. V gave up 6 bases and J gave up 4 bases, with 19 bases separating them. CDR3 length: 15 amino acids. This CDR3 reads CASSIPGTRRYEQYV. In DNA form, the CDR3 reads TGTGCCAGCAGCATTCCCGGGACAAGGAGGTACGAGCAGTACGTC.

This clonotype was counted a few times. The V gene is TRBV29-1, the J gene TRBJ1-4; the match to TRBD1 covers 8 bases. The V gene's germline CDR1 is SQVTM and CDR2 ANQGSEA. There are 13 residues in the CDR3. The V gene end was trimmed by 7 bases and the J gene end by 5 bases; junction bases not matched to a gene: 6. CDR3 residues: CSGTGGVNEKLFF. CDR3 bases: TGCAGCGGTACAGGGGGAGTAAATGAAAAACTGTTTTTT.

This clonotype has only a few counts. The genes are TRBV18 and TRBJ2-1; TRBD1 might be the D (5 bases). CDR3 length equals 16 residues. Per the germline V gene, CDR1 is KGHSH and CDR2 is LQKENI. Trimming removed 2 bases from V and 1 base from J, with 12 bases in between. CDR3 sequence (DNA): TGTGCCAGCTCACCAAGACACAGGACGTCCTACAATGAGCAGTTCTTC. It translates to CASSPRHRTSYNEQFF.

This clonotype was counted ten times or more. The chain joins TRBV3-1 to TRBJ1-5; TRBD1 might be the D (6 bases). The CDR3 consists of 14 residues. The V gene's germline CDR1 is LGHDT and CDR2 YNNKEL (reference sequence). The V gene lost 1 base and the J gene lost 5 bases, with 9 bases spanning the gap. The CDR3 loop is CASSQAGADQPQHF. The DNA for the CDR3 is TGTGCCAGCAGCCAAGCGGGGGCAGATCAGCCCCAGCATTTT.

Here the CDR3 DNA reads TGCGCCAGCAGCCCGAATCCGGAGGGTTCTGGCTACACCTTC. Residues: CASSPNPEGSGYTF. The chain is built from TRBV5-1 and TRBJ1-2, with D unresolved. Germline assignment: CDR1 SGHRS and CDR2 YFSETQ. The ends were cut back, 4 bases at V and 7 bases at J, with 17 bases in the middle. This CDR3 comprises 14 residues.

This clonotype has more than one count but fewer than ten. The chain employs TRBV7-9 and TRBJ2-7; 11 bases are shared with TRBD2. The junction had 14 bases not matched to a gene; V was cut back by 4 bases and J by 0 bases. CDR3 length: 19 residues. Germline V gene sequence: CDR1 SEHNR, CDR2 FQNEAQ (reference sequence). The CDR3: CASSWALAGDRPSSYEQYV. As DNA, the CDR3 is TGTGCCAGCAGCTGGGCACTAGCGGGGGACCGTCCGAGCTCCTACGAGCAGTACGTC.

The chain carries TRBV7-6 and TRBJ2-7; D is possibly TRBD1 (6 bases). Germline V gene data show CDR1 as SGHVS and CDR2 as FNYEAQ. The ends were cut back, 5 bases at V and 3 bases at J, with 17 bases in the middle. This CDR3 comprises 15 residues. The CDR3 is CASSIDRPNYYEQYV. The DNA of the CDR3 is TGTGCCAGCAGCATCGACAGGCCCAACTACTACGAGCAGTACGTC.